These 11 T cell receptor beta chains came from one sample sequenced in a study of identical twins. Via MiXCR, TCRdb re-called the 5' RACE reads, giving one row per CDR3 protein. In the table there are roughly 710,000 distinct CDR3 sequences, approximately 6% of which are singletons. The sequenced material came from naive T cells sorted from blood. Receptors originate from a man aged 18 to 35 in good health.

This sequence joins TRBV20-1 and TRBJ2-3; maybe TRBD2 (5 bases). With 0 bases removed from V and 6 bases from J, the gap between germline ends came to 16 bases. This CDR3 region has 15 residues. The germline V gene has CDR1 DFQATT and CDR2 SNEGSKA (reference sequence). In nucleotides, the CDR3 is TGCAGTGCTAGAGATCGAGGGAGCCCCGCGGATACGCAGTATTTT. Translated: CSARDRGSPADTQYF.

This clonotype was found many times. The chain carries TRBV7-2 and TRBJ2-7; 8 bases align to TRBD2. CDR1 is SGHTA, CDR2 FQGNSA, per germline. V was clipped by 1 base and J by 2 bases; unmatched bases: 10. The CDR3 has 17 amino acids. CDR3 bases: TGTGCCAGCAGCTTAGTATCCGGGAGGGGGAGGACCTACGAGCAGTACTTC. Amino acids: CASSLVSGRGRTYEQYF.

This clonotype was observed a few times. The CDR3 here is CASSFRKGGITEAFF. The CDR3, as DNA: TGTGCCAGCAGCTTCCGCAAAGGGGGCATCACTGAAGCTTTCTTT. The chain links TRBV7-2 to TRBJ1-1; 7 positions agree with TRBD1. V lost 3 bases and J lost 4; bases outside the gene matches: 8. CDR1 is SGHTA, CDR2 FQGNSA, per germline. CDR3 length equals 15 residues. Looking up the rest from reference TRBV7-2 and TRBJ1-1 gives the full variable domain: GAGVSQSPSNKVTEKGKDVELRCDPISGHTALYWYRQSLGQGLEFLIYFQGNSAPDKSGLPSDRFSAERTGGSVSTLTIQRTQQEDSAVYLCASSFRKGGITEAFFGQGTRLTVV.

The chain carries TRBV20-1 and TRBJ2-6; D unresolved. Trimming pared 3 bases from V and 2 bases from J, leaving 5 bases between. The CDR3 covers 13 residues. CDR1 and CDR2 from the germline V gene are DFQATT and SNEGSKA (reference sequence). The CDR3 sequence: CSASSAGANVLTF. As DNA, the CDR3 is TGCAGTGCTAGCAGCGCTGGGGCCAACGTCCTGACTTTC.

This clonotype showed up many times. The gene calls are TRBV29-1 and TRBJ1-1; D is possibly TRBD1 (5 bases). CDR3 length: 10 amino acids. V lost 6 bases and J 13 bases, leaving 15 bases between the germline ends. Germline V gene sequence: CDR1 SQVTM, CDR2 ANQGSEA. The CDR3: CSVSTGVRFF. As DNA, the CDR3 is TGCAGCGTATCGACGGGGGTTCGTTTCTTT.

There are many counts of this clonotype. The CDR3 DNA is TGTGCCAGCAGTTTGAACCTCTATGGCTACACCTTC. Its translation: CASSLNLYGYTF. The J gene is TRBJ1-2, the V gene TRBV12-3 or TRBV12-4, with D uncertain. The ends were cut back, 3 bases at V and 4 bases at J, with 6 bases in the middle. CDR3 length: 12 amino acids.

This clonotype came up many times. This chain joins TRBV29-1 and TRBJ2-5, with 9 bases aligning to TRBD2. V dropped 3 bases and J dropped 12; count of bases not matched to a gene: 5. The CDR3 runs 11 residues. Germline values: CDR1 SQVTM, CDR2 ANQGSEA. CDR3 amino acids: CSVEAGGPKYF. The CDR3 region has the DNA TGCAGCGTTGAGGCGGGAGGGCCTAAGTACTTC.

This clonotype was found many times. The rearrangement uses TRBV4-1 and TRBJ2-7; possible D gene TRBD2, 6 bases. The V end was cut by 0 bases, the J end by 1 base, with 10 bases between. This CDR3 has 15 amino acids. Germline lookup yields CDR1 MGHRA and CDR2 YSYEKL. Written as DNA, the CDR3 is TGCGCCAGCAGCCAAGAATGGAGGGTTTCCTACGAGCAGTACGTC. As protein: CASSQEWRVSYEQYV.

This clonotype was observed a handful of times. The J gene is TRBJ1-6, the V gene TRBV18, with D perhaps matching TRBD1 (5 bases). CDR1 is KGHSH, CDR2 LQKENI, per germline. The CDR3 covers 16 residues. The ends were cut back, 2 bases at V and 3 bases at J, with 11 bases in the middle. The CDR3 nucleotides read TGTGCCAGCTCACCAGAAGGGGCCCACTATAATTCACCCCTCCACTTT. Its protein is CASSPEGAHYNSPLHF.

This clonotype was observed a few times. This chain links TRBV6-1 with TRBJ2-7; 11 nucleotides match TRBD2. The length of the CDR3 is 16 residues. The junction had 4 bases not matched to a gene; V was cut back by 1 base and J by 2 bases. Germline CDR1 reads MNHNS; CDR2 reads SASEGT. DNA for the CDR3: TGTGCCAGCAGTGAAGAACTAGCGGGAGCCGCCTACGAGCAGTACGTC. Protein product: CASSEELAGAAYEQYV.

This clonotype was picked up many times. This sequence joins TRBV27 and TRBJ1-5; tentative D call: TRBD1 (5 bases). This CDR3 spans 14 amino acids. V lost 5 bases and J 6 bases, leaving 14 bases between the germline ends. The germline V gene has CDR1 MNHEY and CDR2 SMNVEV (reference sequence). Here the CDR3 reads CASSPGTAGQPQHF. In nucleotides, the CDR3 is TGTGCCAGCAGTCCCGGGACCGCAGGTCAGCCCCAGCATTTT.